This record covers a single T cell receptor (beta chain). Its antigen is not known. The length of the CDR3 is 12 residues. Germline lookup yields CDR1 LNHDA and CDR2 SQIVND (reference sequence). The data were taken from a study of cytomegalovirus exposure and HLA in healthy donors. Looking at the study overall: Early released data comprised 80 million to 90 million unique TCRs from HLA-typed donors. Overall study findings and caveats: TCR beta chains associated with HLA were, in a later analysis, more clonally expanded than equally common others.

PCR was performed using 60 Vbeta and 13 Jbeta primers. Using immunoSEQ multiplex PCR, the repertoire was profiled, and TCRdb retains in-frame clones only, with some absent. The sample holds over 80,000 clones, around 73% seen once. The receptor was derived from a middle-aged woman in good health and CMV-seronegative. The V and J genes are TRBV19 and TRBJ1-5; D gene ambiguous. Sequencing was performed on PBMCs. The CDR3 DNA follows: TGTGCGACAAACCAGGGCAATCAGCCCCAGCATTTT. Residues: CATNQGNQPQHF.